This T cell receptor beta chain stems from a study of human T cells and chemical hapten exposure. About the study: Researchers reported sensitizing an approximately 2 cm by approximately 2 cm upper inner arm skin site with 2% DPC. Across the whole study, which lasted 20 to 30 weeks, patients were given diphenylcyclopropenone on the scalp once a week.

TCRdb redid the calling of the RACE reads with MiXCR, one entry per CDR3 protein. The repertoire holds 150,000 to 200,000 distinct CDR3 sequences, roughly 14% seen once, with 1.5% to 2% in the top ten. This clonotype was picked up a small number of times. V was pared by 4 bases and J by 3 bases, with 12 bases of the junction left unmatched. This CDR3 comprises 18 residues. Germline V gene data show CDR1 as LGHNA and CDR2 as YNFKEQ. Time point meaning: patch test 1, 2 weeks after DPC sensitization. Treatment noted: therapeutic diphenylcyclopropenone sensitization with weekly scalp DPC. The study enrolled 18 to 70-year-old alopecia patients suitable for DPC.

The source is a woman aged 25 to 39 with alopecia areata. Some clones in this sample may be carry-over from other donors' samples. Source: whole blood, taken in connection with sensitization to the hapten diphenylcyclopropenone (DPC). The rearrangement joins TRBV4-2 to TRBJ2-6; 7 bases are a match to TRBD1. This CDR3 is CASSPETGYGVGANVLTF. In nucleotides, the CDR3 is TGTGCCAGCAGCCCCGAGACAGGGTATGGGGTTGGGGCCAACGTCCTGACTTTC.